This record looks at one T cell receptor beta chain sequence and its context. It has no known antigen specificity. No base quality values were provided; no much bigger clone lies one nucleotide off. The patients had resection in Japan or China between about 2013 and 2017. Two lung cancer pathologists independently reviewed H&E slides to confirm the histologic diagnosis of every case. For nucleic acid extraction, premalignant or tumor cells were enriched by macro-dissection following pathologic assessment. DNA was isolated from FFPE tissue using the AllPrep DNA/RNA FFPE Kit. TCR beta CDR3 regions were sequenced from DNA using the immunoSEQ hsTCRbeta Kit. In the original analysis: TCR sequencing data were analysed with the ImmunoSEQ Analyzer. T cell clonality was defined as 1 minus Pielou's evenness computed on productive rearrangements. To measure T cell diversity, the inverse Simpson index was applied to productive templates. T cell density was TCR beta template counts normalized to usable DNA, estimated by amplifying and sequencing housekeeping genes. Two-sided Kruskal-Wallis tests were used to compare TCR metrics across histologic stages. What TCRdb holds here is the immuneACCESS table cut down to in-frame rearrangements. Part of the clones is not present; checked against another copy, under half of the missing clones reflect an unresolved V gene, and the others are unexplained. That table gives V, J and clone size, and the DNA gave D and trimming. The sample table shows 8,000 to 10,000 clones, and more than 75% are seen once. The ten largest make up about 2.8% of the sample.

CDR1 is given as LNHNV and CDR2 as YYDKDF, both from the germline V gene (reference sequence). Deletion took 0 bases off V and 6 bases off J, with a span of 9 bases between the germline ends. The CDR3 sequence holds 14 residues, the cysteine and phenylalanine included. Only the CDR3 DNA stays, 42 bases, in frame from base 1. This entry is derived from a study of immune evolution from preneoplasia to lung adenocarcinoma (dated by TCRdb to about 2021). For context, the study as a whole: HLA loss of heterozygosity was found in around 7% of AIS, around 14% of MIA and under 40% of ADC lesions, and in no AAH lesions. According to the study, about a hundred samples went through TCR sequencing. The immune data were integrated with whole exome sequencing and methylation data from the same cohort of nodules. In total, the cohort included 40 to 60 patients with pulmonary nodules, all of whom underwent surgical resection. TCR sequencing data came from approximately 56 patients. Resected precursor lesions (AAH, AIS, MIA) and invasive adenocarcinomas were each compared against paired morphologically normal lung tissue. The sample size was set by how many specimens were available, not by a prior power calculation. POLYSOLVER was used to infer Class I HLA alleles from exome data, and LOHHLA was used to detect allele-specific HLA loss. The study combined immune gene expression, TCR sequencing and multiplex immunofluorescence to profile immune contexture across lung adenocarcinoma precursors and invasive adenocarcinoma.

Points the paper makes about the study in general: The findings rested on association rather than direct causation, and larger cohorts with long-term follow-up and longitudinal biopsies were considered necessary. Because all patients came from Japan and China, whether the findings apply to Western populations was uncertain. Normal lung had the highest top T cell clone frequencies, which appeared to decline progressively from AAH through AIS, MIA and invasive adenocarcinoma. Compared with EGFR-mutant or double wild-type lesions, KRAS-mutant nodules had the highest T cell clonality. Clonality was highest in normal lung, while later-stage lesions appeared to show lower clonality but higher T cell density and diversity.

The sequenced material came from FFPE invasive lung adenocarcinoma tissue. The cell subset or site label, as the study defines it: frankly invasive lung adenocarcinoma (ADC). The TCR was taken from a person aged 65 to 85 with invasive lung adenocarcinoma. Some clones in this sample may be carry-over from other donors' samples. Recombination connected TRBV15 to TRBJ2-1; perhaps TRBD1 is the D gene, with 5 bases matching. The DNA sequence is given as TGTGCCACCAGCAGAGAAGGGGCTGTCAATGAGCAGTTCTTC. Its translation is CATSREGAVNEQFF.